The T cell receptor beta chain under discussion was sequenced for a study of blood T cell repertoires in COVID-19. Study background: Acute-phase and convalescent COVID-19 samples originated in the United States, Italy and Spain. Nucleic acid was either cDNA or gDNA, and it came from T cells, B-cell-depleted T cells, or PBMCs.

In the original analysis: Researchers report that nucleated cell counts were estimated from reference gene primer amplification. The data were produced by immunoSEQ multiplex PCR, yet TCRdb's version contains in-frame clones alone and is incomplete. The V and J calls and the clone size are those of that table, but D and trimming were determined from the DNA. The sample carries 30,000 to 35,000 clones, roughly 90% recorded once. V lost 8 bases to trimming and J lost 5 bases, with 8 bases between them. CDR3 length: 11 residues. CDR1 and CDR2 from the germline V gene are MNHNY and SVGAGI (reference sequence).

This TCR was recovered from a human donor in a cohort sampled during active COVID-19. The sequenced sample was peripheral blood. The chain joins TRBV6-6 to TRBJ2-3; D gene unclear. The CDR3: CASAEKDTQYF. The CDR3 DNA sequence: TGTGCCAGCGCCGAGAAAGATACGCAGTATTTT.